The rows below give T cell receptor beta chains drawn from one sample of a study of blood T cell repertoires in COVID-19. Libraries were prepared by immunoSEQ multiplex PCR; TCRdb keeps only in-frame clonotypes and omits some of them. The profile shows over 150,000 clones, around four fifths of them singletons. The specimen was PBMCs or T cells enriched from blood (not recorded which). These receptors were collected from a man aged 50 to 59 who had recovered from COVID-19. Both conserved end residues are part of each CDR3. A D gene is named only where the DNA matches it firmly. Clone size is stated in some rows and not others, as once, few, many or a class when expanded.

clone_size cdr3_length j_call v_call d_call cdr3_nt cdr3_aa
. 17 TRBJ1-3 TRBV5-6 . TGTGCCAGCAGCCTACCGACAGGTGGGATTGATGGAAACACCATATATTTT CASSLPTGGIDGNTIYF
. 18 TRBJ2-3 TRBV3-1/TRBV3-2 TRBD2 TGTGCCAGCAGCCAAGAGGGCGGGGGGAAGTCTAGCACAGATACGCAGTATTTT CASSQEGGGKSSTDTQYF
. 14 TRBJ1-1 TRBV25-1 TRBD1 TGTGCCAGCAGTGTTTCGACCAGGGGGACTGAAGCTTTCTTT CASSVSTRGTEAFF
. 13 TRBJ1-2 TRBV7-9 . TGTGCCAGCAGCTTAGAGTCAGTCTATGGCTACACCTTC CASSLESVYGYTF
few 14 TRBJ1-2 TRBV23-1 TRBD1 TGCGCCAGCACCCCGACAGGGGTAGGCTATGGCTACACCTTC CASTPTGVGYGYTF
. 15 TRBJ1-1 TRBV5-8 . TGTGCCAACAAAAAACAGGGACGGGGGAACACTGAAGCTTTCTTT CANKKQGRGNTEAFF
. 18 TRBJ2-5 TRBV4-1 . TGCGCCAGCAGCCAAGTTGTGGCGGGGGCCTCGTACCAAGAGACCCAGTACTTC CASSQVVAGASYQETQYF
. 15 TRBJ2-5 TRBV27 TRBD1 TGTGCCCACGAGTGGGACAGCGACTTACAAGGGACCCAGTACTTC CAHEWDSDLQGTQYF
. 14 TRBJ1-1 TRBV19 TRBD1 TGTGCCAGTAGTATGGACAGGGGGCGTGCTGAAGCTTTCTTT CASSMDRGRAEAFF
. 15 TRBJ2-5 TRBV2 TRBD2 TGTGCCAGCAGCGGGGGTAGCGGGGTCGTTGAGACCCAGTACTTC CASSGGSGVVETQYF
. 13 TRBJ1-2 TRBV9 . TGTGCCAGCAGCGTCGACAGTAACTATGGCTACACCTTC CASSVDSNYGYTF
. 16 TRBJ1-6 TRBV11-3 . TGTGCCAGCAGCTTTAGCGGGAGCAGAGATAATTCACCCCTCCACTTT CASSFSGSRDNSPLHF
. 16 TRBJ2-7 TRBV5-5 TRBD1 TGTGCCAGCAGCACCCCCCCGGACAGGGGGCACGACGAGCAGTACTTC CASSTPPDRGHDEQYF
. 17 TRBJ1-6 TRBV27 . TGTGCCAGCAGTGGGGGCAGGGGAAGCTCCTATAATTCACCCCTCCACTTT CASSGGRGSSYNSPLHF
. 16 TRBJ2-5 TRBV10-3 TRBD2 TGTGCCATCGGCGGGACTAGCGGGGGGGCCGGTGAGACCCAGTACTTC CAIGGTSGGAGETQYF
once 15 TRBJ1-5 TRBV6-2/TRBV6-3 . TGTGCCAGCAGTAACTACCGCGTCTCTAGGCAGCCCCAGCATTTT CASSNYRVSRQPQHF